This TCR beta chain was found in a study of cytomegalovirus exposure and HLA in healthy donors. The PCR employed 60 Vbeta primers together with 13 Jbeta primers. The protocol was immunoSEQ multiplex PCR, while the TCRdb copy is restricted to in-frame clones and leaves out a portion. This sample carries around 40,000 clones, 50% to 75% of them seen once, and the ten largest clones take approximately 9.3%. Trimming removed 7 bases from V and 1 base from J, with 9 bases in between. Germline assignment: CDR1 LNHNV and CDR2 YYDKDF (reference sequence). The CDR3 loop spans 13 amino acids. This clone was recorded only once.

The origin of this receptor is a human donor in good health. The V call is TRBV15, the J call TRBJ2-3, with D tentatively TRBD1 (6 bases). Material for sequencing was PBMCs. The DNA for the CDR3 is TGTGCCACCACTGAGGGGGGCACAGATACGCAGTATTTT. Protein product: CATTEGGTDTQYF.